The rows below give T cell receptor beta chains drawn from one sample of a study of blood T cell repertoires in COVID-19. The data were produced by immunoSEQ multiplex PCR, yet TCRdb's version contains in-frame clones alone and is incomplete. The sample holds more than 200,000 clones, roughly 91% seen once. The material sequenced was PBMCs or T cells enriched from blood (not recorded which). These receptors came from a young man in a cohort exposed to, infected with or recovered from COVID-19 (not recorded which). CDR3s include the opening cysteine and the closing phenylalanine or tryptophan. The D gene is left open where the match is weak. Clone size, where shown, is once, few, many, or a class for clones that have expanded.

v_gene	abundance	len	j_gene	d_gene	CDR3aa	CDR3nt
TRBV5-4	once	16	TRBJ2-1	TRBD2	CASSSRTSGAYNEQFF	TGTGCCAGCAGCTCTAGGACTAGCGGAGCCTACAATGAGCAGTTCTTC
TRBV6-5	-	15	TRBJ2-5	-	CASSYSGEEEETQYF	TGTGCCAGCAGTTATTCGGGAGAGGAAGAAGAGACCCAGTACTTC
TRBV15	-	15	TRBJ2-5	TRBD2	CATSSRLAAQETQYF	TGTGCCACCAGCAGTCGACTAGCGGCCCAAGAGACCCAGTACTTC
TRBV28	-	14	TRBJ1-2	-	CASILSTAGKGYTF	TGTGCCAGCATCCTCTCCACAGCTGGTAAAGGCTACACCTTC
TRBV6-5	-	14	TRBJ2-1	TRBD2	CATWNSGNRNEQFF	TGTGCCACCTGGAATAGCGGGAATCGGAATGAGCAGTTCTTC
TRBV7-2	-	14	TRBJ2-5	-	CASSPNTGSETQYF	TGTGCCAGCAGCCCGAATACGGGTTCAGAGACCCAGTACTTC
TRBV19	-	15	TRBJ2-2	TRBD1	CASSRDRRNTGELFF	TGTGCCAGTAGCCGGGACAGAAGGAACACCGGGGAGCTGTTTTTT
TRBV19	-	15	TRBJ2-3	-	CASSTYTGLPDTQYF	TGTGCCAGTAGTACCTACACAGGGCTTCCAGATACGCAGTATTTT
TRBV5-1	-	16	TRBJ1-2	TRBD1	CASSREDRGFNYGYTF	TGCGCCAGCAGTCGTGAGGACAGGGGGTTTAACTATGGCTACACCTTC
TRBV27	few	15	TRBJ2-3	-	CASSLEASGTDTQYF	TGTGCCAGCAGTTTAGAGGCTAGCGGCACAGATACGCAGTATTTT
TRBV9	-	17	TRBJ2-5	TRBD1	CASSVGGAGTGEETQYF	TGTGCCAGCAGCGTAGGAGGAGCCGGGACAGGGGAAGAGACCCAGTACTTC
TRBV4-2	-	14	TRBJ1-5	-	CASSQDRGNQPQHF	TGTGCCAGCAGCCAAGATCGGGGTAATCAGCCCCAGCATTTT
TRBV29-1	-	10	TRBJ1-2	-	CSVGGDGYTF	TGCAGCGTTGGGGGGGATGGCTACACCTTC
TRBV19	few	14	TRBJ2-5	-	CASQRPGVRETQYF	TGTGCCAGTCAAAGACCAGGGGTAAGAGAGACCCAGTACTTC
TRBV27	-	17	TRBJ2-2	TRBD1	CASSLFLDRANTGELFF	TGTGCCAGCAGTTTATTTTTGGACAGGGCAAACACCGGGGAGCTGTTTTTT
TRBV9	-	18	TRBJ2-5	-	CASSVSESSGRPQETQYF	TGTGCCAGCAGCGTATCTGAGAGCTCAGGCCGACCACAAGAGACCCAGTACTTC
TRBV28	-	12	TRBJ1-2	-	CASSFEGRLYTF	TGTGCCAGCAGTTTTGAGGGTCGTCTCTACACCTTC
TRBV19	-	14	TRBJ2-1	TRBD2	CASLGGRGGDEQFF	TGTGCCAGTCTTGGCGGGAGAGGAGGTGATGAGCAGTTCTTC
TRBV19	few	13	TRBJ1-3	-	CASRPLSGNTIYF	TGTGCCAGTCGCCCGCTATCTGGAAACACCATATATTTT
TRBV5-5	-	12	TRBJ2-7	-	CASSPFGDEQYF	TGTGCCAGCAGCCCCTTCGGGGACGAGCAGTACTTC
TRBV6-5	-	10	TRBJ1-2	-	CATRQYGYTF	TGTGCCACCCGACAATATGGCTACACCTTC
TRBV28	-	14	TRBJ1-2	TRBD1	CASSPTGGNYGYTF	TGTGCCAGCAGCCCCACAGGGGGGAACTATGGCTACACCTTC
TRBV5-1	-	16	TRBJ2-7	-	CASSFIGGGELYEQYF	TGCGCCAGCAGCTTTATAGGGGGAGGGGAGCTCTACGAGCAGTACTTC
TRBV27	-	13	TRBJ1-4	-	CASSWALGEKLFF	TGTGCCAGCAGTTGGGCGTTGGGTGAAAAACTGTTTTTT
TRBV5-4	-	17	TRBJ2-1	-	CASSLVLRMSSYNEQFF	TGTGCCAGCAGCTTGGTCCTTAGAATGAGCTCCTACAATGAGCAGTTCTTC
TRBV11-2	-	14	TRBJ2-7	-	CASSLKPGTYEQYF	TGTGCCAGCAGCTTAAAGCCAGGAACCTACGAGCAGTACTTC
TRBV11-2	-	17	TRBJ2-1	TRBD2	CASSFRPGLAGVGEQFF	TGTGCCAGCAGCTTCCGTCCGGGACTAGCGGGAGTGGGTGAGCAGTTCTTC
TRBV12-3/TRBV12-4	-	13	TRBJ2-7	TRBD1	CASSLGQSYEQYF	TGTGCCAGCAGTTTGGGACAGTCCTACGAGCAGTACTTC
TRBV7-9	-	14	TRBJ2-7	TRBD2	CASSPTSESYEQYF	TGTGCCAGCAGCCCGACTAGCGAGAGCTACGAGCAGTACTTC
TRBV18	-	14	TRBJ1-1	TRBD1	CASSPFRGRGEAFF	TGTGCCAGCTCGCCCTTCAGGGGGCGAGGTGAAGCTTTCTTT
TRBV5-1	-	14	TRBJ2-3	-	CASSFRTDTDTQYF	TGCGCCAGCAGCTTCCGGACAGACACAGATACGCAGTATTTT
TRBV4-3	-	15	TRBJ2-2	-	CASSQGRTQYGELFF	TGCGCCAGCAGCCAAGGGAGGACCCAGTACGGGGAGCTGTTTTTT
TRBV12-3/TRBV12-4	-	12	TRBJ1-1	-	CASSAGAPEAFF	TGTGCCAGCAGCGCGGGAGCACCTGAAGCTTTCTTT
TRBV29-1	-	14	TRBJ2-7	TRBD2	CSAAGGRAGDEQYF	TGCAGCGCCGCTGGCGGGAGGGCCGGAGACGAGCAGTACTTC
TRBV2	-	14	TRBJ2-3	-	CASNQRINTDTQYF	TGTGCCAGCAATCAGCGGATAAACACAGATACGCAGTATTTT
TRBV6-5	-	12	TRBJ1-3	-	CASKDKAGTIYF	TGTGCCAGCAAGGACAAGGCAGGCACCATATATTTT
TRBV7-2	-	14	TRBJ2-5	TRBD1	CASSPDRAGETQYF	TGTGCCAGCAGCCCGGACAGGGCTGGGGAGACCCAGTACTTC
TRBV28	-	12	TRBJ1-1	-	CASSYRGTEAFF	TGTGCCAGCAGTTATAGGGGCACTGAAGCTTTCTTT
TRBV7-9	-	16	TRBJ2-1	TRBD1	CASSLGQGFSYNEQFF	TGTGCCAGCAGCTTAGGACAGGGCTTCTCCTACAATGAGCAGTTCTTC
TRBV6-5	-	16	TRBJ1-3	-	CASSYSGRDWGNTIYF	TGTGCCAGCAGTTACTCTGGCAGGGACTGGGGAAACACCATATATTTT
TRBV3-1/TRBV3-2	-	15	TRBJ1-3	-	CASSPLGRQGNTIYF	TGTGCCAGCAGCCCGTTAGGGCGACAGGGAAACACCATATATTTT
TRBV9	-	15	TRBJ1-2	TRBD1	CASSYGRDRAGGYTF	TGTGCCAGCAGCTACGGAAGGGACAGGGCGGGCGGCTACACCTTC
TRBV28	-	12	TRBJ1-4	TRBD1	CASSQGTESQFF	TGTGCCAGCAGCCAAGGGACAGAAAGTCAGTTTTTT
TRBV5-1	-	15	TRBJ2-4	-	CASSVGRLAKNIQYF	TGCGCCAGCAGCGTGGGACGACTAGCCAAAAACATTCAGTACTTC
TRBV28	once	14	TRBJ2-7	TRBD1	CASSTRDSNYEQYF	TGTGCCAGCAGTACCCGGGACAGTAACTACGAGCAGTACTTC
TRBV5-4	-	13	TRBJ2-7	TRBD1	CASSLTGDREQYF	TGTGCCAGCAGTTTGACAGGGGATCGGGAGCAGTACTTC
TRBV7-8	-	15	TRBJ2-3	TRBD2	CASSGLAGFTDTQYF	TGTGCCAGCAGCGGCTTAGCGGGGTTCACAGATACGCAGTATTTT
TRBV18	-	16	TRBJ1-2	-	CASSPLQGVGNYGYTF	TGTGCCAGCTCACCACTCCAAGGGGTAGGGAACTATGGCTACACCTTC
TRBV6-2/TRBV6-3	once	16	TRBJ2-7	TRBD2	CASSFLSGTSDYEQYF	TGTGCCAGCAGTTTCCTTTCCGGGACTAGCGACTACGAGCAGTACTTC
TRBV5-6	-	14	TRBJ1-5	-	CASSFGGANQPQHF	TGTGCCAGCAGCTTTGGAGGGGCCAATCAGCCCCAGCATTTT
TRBV6-5	-	15	TRBJ1-6	-	CASARSRAENSPLHF	TGTGCCAGCGCCAGGTCCAGGGCGGAGAACTCACCCCTCCACTTT
TRBV27	-	17	TRBJ2-1	TRBD2	CASSLLASGSGNGEQFF	TGTGCCAGCAGTTTACTCGCTAGCGGGAGTGGGAATGGTGAGCAGTTCTTC
TRBV27	-	14	TRBJ1-6	-	CASRGAAYNSPLHF	TGTGCCAGCCGGGGGGCGGCCTATAATTCACCCCTCCACTTT
TRBV27	-	13	TRBJ1-6	-	CASTGESNSPLHF	TGTGCCAGCACGGGGGAGAGTAATTCACCCCTCCACTTT
TRBV4-2	-	14	TRBJ1-6	-	CASSLPARNSPLHF	TGTGCCAGCAGCCTCCCCGCCCGGAATTCACCCCTCCACTTT